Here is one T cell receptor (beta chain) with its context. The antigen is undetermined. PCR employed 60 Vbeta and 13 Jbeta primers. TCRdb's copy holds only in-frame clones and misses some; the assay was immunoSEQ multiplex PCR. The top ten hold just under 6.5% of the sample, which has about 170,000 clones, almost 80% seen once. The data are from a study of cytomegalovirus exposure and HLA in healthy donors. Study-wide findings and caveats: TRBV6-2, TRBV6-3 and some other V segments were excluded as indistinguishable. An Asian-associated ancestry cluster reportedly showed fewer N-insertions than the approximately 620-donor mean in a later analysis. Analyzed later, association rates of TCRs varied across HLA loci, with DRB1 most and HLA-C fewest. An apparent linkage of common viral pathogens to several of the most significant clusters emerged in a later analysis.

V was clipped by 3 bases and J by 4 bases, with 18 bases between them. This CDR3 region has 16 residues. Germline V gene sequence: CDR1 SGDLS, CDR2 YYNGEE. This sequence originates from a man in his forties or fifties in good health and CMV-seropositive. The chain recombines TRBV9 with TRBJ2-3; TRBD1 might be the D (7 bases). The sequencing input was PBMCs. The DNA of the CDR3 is TGTGCCAGCAGCGCAGGGGGGAGTGGGGCCGCAGATACGCAGTATTTT. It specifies CASSAGGSGAADTQYF.